Each of the 6 T cell receptor beta chains below was sequenced from the same sample in a study of OX40 agonist ivuxolimab in advanced cancers. Libraries were prepared by immunoSEQ multiplex PCR; TCRdb keeps only in-frame clonotypes and omits some of them. The table lists 50,000 to 75,000 clones, less than 90% of them singletons. The sample in question was CD4+ or CD8+ T cells sorted from blood, obtained in a trial of the OX40 agonist ivuxolimab. The receptors derive from an adult with an advanced solid tumor such as melanoma, head and neck, liver or kidney cancer.

The chain couples TRBV27 to TRBJ2-7; unclear D gene. The V gene's germline CDR1 is MNHEY and CDR2 SMNVEV (reference sequence). There are 13 residues in the CDR3. The ends were cut back, 2 bases at V and 2 bases at J, with 7 bases in the middle. In DNA form, the CDR3 reads TGTGCCAGCAGTTTAAAAGGGCCCTACGAGCAGTACTTC. Encoded protein: CASSLKGPYEQYF.

This chain joins TRBV27 and TRBJ2-2; 7 positions agree with TRBD2. Losses at the gene ends were 5 bases for V and 2 bases for J; bases not matched to a gene: 8. The CDR3 is made up of 16 amino acids. CDR1 and CDR2 (germline): MNHEY, SMNVEV (reference sequence). CDR3: CASSRSGTINTGELFF. The CDR3 region has the DNA TGTGCCAGCAGTCGCTCCGGGACTATAAACACCGGGGAGCTGTTTTTT.

The genes are TRBV5-1 and TRBJ2-7; 10 bases map to TRBD2. Germline CDR1 SGHRS, CDR2 YFSETQ. Trimming at V came to 4 bases and at J to 2 bases, leaving 15 bases not matched to a gene. The CDR3 contains 18 residues. The CDR3 spells CASSLAPIGLAEPYEQYF. The CDR3 nucleotides read TGCGCCAGCAGCCTGGCCCCAATCGGACTAGCGGAGCCCTACGAGCAGTACTTC.

The chain is built from TRBV19 and TRBJ2-7, with 10 bases matching TRBD1. J was trimmed by 2 bases and V by 1 base; bases with no gene match: 2. Germline-derived CDR1 and CDR2 are LNHDA and SQIVND (reference sequence). This CDR3 has 15 residues. CDR3 nucleotide sequence: TGTGCCAGTAGTATAGGGGACAGGGGCACCTACGAGCAGTACTTC. Translated: CASSIGDRGTYEQYF.

V gene TRBV7-2 combines with J gene TRBJ2-5, with 7 bases fitting TRBD1. Per the germline V gene, CDR1 is SGHTA and CDR2 is FQGNSA. The trim removed 4 bases at V and 5 bases at J, leaving 10 bases unmatched. The CDR3 runs 15 residues. CDR3 sequence: CASSSFPGQDETQYF. The CDR3 coding sequence is TGTGCCAGCAGCTCCTTCCCCGGACAGGACGAGACCCAGTACTTC.

The rearrangement links TRBV7-2 to TRBJ1-6, with TRBD1 matching 7 bases. CDR3 length equals 15 residues. Germline V gene lookup returns CDR1 SGHTA and CDR2 FQGNSA. J gave up 7 bases and V 3 bases, and 6 bases lay outside the gene matches. CDR3 DNA: TGTGCCAGCAGCTTGACAGGGATGGGGAATTCACCCCTCCACTTT. This encodes CASSLTGMGNSPLHF.